This T cell receptor beta chain was identified in a study of blood T cells in healthy people across ages. Study-wide points: Measured against age, TCR beta diversity per million T cells decreased in a roughly linear manner. It was not known whether donors were CMV positive (a possible confounder of expanded clonotype changes).

A second PCR, run for about 6 to 12 cycles, used a sample-barcoded 5' primer plus a J-beta primer mix. One entry per CDR3 protein, called by TCRdb with MiXCR from the 5' RACE reads. The sample has roughly 900,000 distinct CDR3 sequences, under 50% seen once. V was pared by 3 bases and J by 13 bases, with 19 bases between. This CDR3 spans 14 amino acids. CDR1 and CDR2 from the germline V gene are SGHTA and FQGNSA. PBMCs were isolated at a quantity of at least 6 million per sample. With respect to this clonotype: Its antigen is not identified.

The source of this sequence is a man under 40 in good health. The V call is TRBV7-2, the J call TRBJ2-4; possibly TRBD2 for D (5 bases). Sequenced sample: blood. CDR3 region: CASSFTDGNYGQYF. CDR3 DNA sequence: TGTGCCAGCAGCTTTACTGACGGGAACTACGGGCAGTACTTC.